This T cell receptor beta chain came from a study of T cells in tuberculosis. Study summary: The T cells targeted glucose monomycolate, a mycobacterial lipid, via CD1B.

The CDR3 has 17 amino acids. The germline gives CDR1 SNHLY, CDR2 FYNNEI. Unmatched junction bases numbered 12, after V lost 6 bases and J lost 0 bases. Each donor contributed around 100,000 T cells on average, unsorted. General observations from the study: Smaller alpha distances in active tuberculosis partly reflected shorter CDR3-alpha lengths. Smaller distances to GMM-specific TCRs suggested their expansion in active tuberculosis.

Regarding this clone: Its antigen is undetermined.

Assay: immunoSEQ multiplex PCR; the TCRdb copy retains only in-frame clones and omits some. This sample has about 30,000 clones, with nearly 97% found just once. This TCR was sampled from a donor between 10 and 35 years old with latent tuberculosis or without tuberculosis infection. This rearrangement joins TRBV2 to TRBJ2-3; TRBD2 aligns across 7 bases. The sample was PBMCs. CDR3 nucleotide sequence: TGTGCCAGCAGCCTTGGGCCTAGCGGAGGGAGCACAGATACGCAGTATTTT. It encodes CASSLGPSGGSTDTQYF.